The 13 T cell receptor beta chains presented below share a single source sample, sequenced in a study of control samples from healthy donors and cancer patients. Sequenced by immunoSEQ multiplex PCR; TCRdb stores in-frame clones only, minus some. The sample lists 100,000 to 150,000 clones, roughly 91% seen once, with about 8.7% in the top ten. The specimen was blood. Receptors were obtained from a man aged 35 to 55 in good health.

The chain uses TRBV5-1 and TRBJ2-5; D is possibly TRBD1 or TRBD2 (6 bases each). There are 14 residues in the CDR3. CDR1 is SGHRS, CDR2 YFSETQ, per germline. Trimming pared 7 bases from V and 4 bases from J, leaving 17 bases between. The CDR3 spells CASCPGDTRETQYF. CDR3 nucleotide sequence: TGCGCCAGCTGCCCGGGGGACACTCGAGAGACCCAGTACTTC.

In its sample, this clone was seen a few times. The gene calls are TRBV11-3 and TRBJ2-7; 12 bases fit TRBD2. Germline V gene data show CDR1 as SGHNT and CDR2 as YENEEA. The J segment lost 5 bases and the V segment lost 1 base, leaving 3 bases of the junction unmatched. The CDR3 loop spans 15 amino acids. The CDR3 is CASSLGTSGANEQYF. CDR3 sequence (DNA): TGTGCCAGCAGCTTAGGGACTAGCGGGGCCAACGAGCAGTACTTC.

This sequence joins TRBV29-1 and TRBJ1-3, with D uncertain. The ends were cut back, 3 bases at V and 0 bases at J, with 9 bases in the middle. Per the germline V gene, CDR1 is SQVTM and CDR2 is ANQGSEA. This CDR3 is 14 amino acids long. As DNA, the CDR3 is TGCAGCGTTGACGAGGGCTTCTCTGGAAACACCATATATTTT. It codes for CSVDEGFSGNTIYF.

V usage is TRBV11-2 and J usage is TRBJ2-3, with 9 nucleotides matching TRBD2. The V segment lost 5 bases and the J segment 4 bases; nucleotides outside the gene matches: 19. CDR1 is SGHAT, CDR2 FQNNGV, per germline. The CDR3 has 19 amino acids. The CDR3 DNA reads as TGTGCCAGCAGCACTAGCCCCTTTCGGGCGGGGGGGCAGGCAGATACGCAGTATTTT. The encoded protein is CASSTSPFRAGGQADTQYF.

The V call is TRBV4-3, the J call TRBJ2-7; D is unclear. Germline V CDR1 and CDR2: LGHNA, YSLEER. There are 13 residues in the CDR3. With 0 bases removed from V and 3 bases from J, the gap between germline ends came to 6 bases. CDR3 amino acids: CASSQDVGYEQYF. CDR3 DNA sequence: TGCGCCAGCAGCCAAGATGTGGGCTACGAGCAGTACTTC.

This chain links TRBV5-1 with TRBJ2-2; D unclear. CDR3 length: 14 residues. Trimming pared 7 bases from V and 3 bases from J, leaving 13 bases between. The germline V gene has CDR1 SGHRS and CDR2 YFSETQ. CDR3 sequence: CASALLRDTGELFF. CDR3 nucleotide sequence: TGCGCCAGCGCACTCTTGAGAGACACCGGGGAGCTGTTTTTT.

The V and J genes are TRBV6-2 or TRBV6-3 and TRBJ2-4, with 8 bases aligning to TRBD2. CDR1 is MNHEY, CDR2 SVGEGT, per germline. The V and J ends lost 3 bases and 1 base, in that order; junction bases with no gene match: 2. This CDR3 region has 15 residues. CDR3: CASSYGGGAKNIQYF. DNA for the CDR3: TGTGCCAGCAGTTATGGCGGGGGGGCCAAAAACATTCAGTACTTC.

V usage is TRBV30 and J usage is TRBJ1-2; a weak D match, TRBD1 (5 bases). CDR3 size: 14 residues. V was trimmed by 3 bases and J by 6 bases, leaving 17 bases between them. Germline lookup yields CDR1 GTSNPN and CDR2 SVGIG (reference sequence). CDR3 loop: CAWRGSGFWNGYTF. The CDR3 region has the DNA TGTGCCTGGAGGGGATCAGGGTTTTGGAATGGCTACACCTTC.

The J gene is TRBJ2-7, the V gene TRBV27; 9 positions match TRBD1. With V trimmed by 1 base and J by 5 bases, 9 bases remained unmatched. The CDR3 extends over 16 amino acids. Germline V gives CDR1 MNHEY, CDR2 SMNVEV (reference sequence). DNA for the CDR3: TGTGCCAGCAGTTTATATGGCTGGGACAGGGTCGACGAGCAGTACTTC. Its protein product is CASSLYGWDRVDEQYF.

The CDR3 nucleotides are TGTGCCACCAGTGACACAAGCAGGGACTCCATGCCTTTCTTT. Protein sequence: CATSDTSRDSMPFF. This chain connects TRBV24-1 to TRBJ1-1; D perhaps matches TRBD1 (5 bases). Trimming took off 4 bases at V and 12 bases at J, with 20 bases between the two ends. Germline V gene sequence: CDR1 KGHDR, CDR2 SFDVKD. The CDR3 extends over 14 amino acids.

This chain links TRBV5-1 with TRBJ1-4, with a weak D call TRBD1 (6 bases). V lost 2 bases and J 5 bases, leaving 13 bases between the germline ends. The CDR3 spans 15 residues. Germline CDR1 reads SGHRS; CDR2 reads YFSETQ. The CDR3 nucleotides read TGCGCCAGCAGCTTCACGGAGGGGGGAAATGAAAAACTGTTTTTT. Its protein product is CASSFTEGGNEKLFF.

This rearrangement joins TRBV7-8 to TRBJ2-7; D call uncertain. The CDR3 is 13 residues long. The V end was cut by 5 bases, the J end by 6 bases, with 14 bases between. The germline CDR1 and CDR2 sequences are SGHVS and FQNEAQ. The CDR3 is CASSPRLSSEQYF. CDR3 coding DNA: TGTGCCAGCAGCCCGCGACTGTCCAGCGAGCAGTACTTC.

This chain links TRBV13 with TRBJ2-7, with 9 bases fitting TRBD1. The CDR3 runs 14 residues. In germline, CDR1 is PRHDT, CDR2 FYEKMQ (reference sequence). The V segment lost 5 bases and the J segment 4 bases; nucleotides outside the gene matches: 6. CDR3 DNA sequence: TGTGCCAGCAGCCCAGGACAGGGGATGTACGAGCAGTACTTC. It translates to CASSPGQGMYEQYF.